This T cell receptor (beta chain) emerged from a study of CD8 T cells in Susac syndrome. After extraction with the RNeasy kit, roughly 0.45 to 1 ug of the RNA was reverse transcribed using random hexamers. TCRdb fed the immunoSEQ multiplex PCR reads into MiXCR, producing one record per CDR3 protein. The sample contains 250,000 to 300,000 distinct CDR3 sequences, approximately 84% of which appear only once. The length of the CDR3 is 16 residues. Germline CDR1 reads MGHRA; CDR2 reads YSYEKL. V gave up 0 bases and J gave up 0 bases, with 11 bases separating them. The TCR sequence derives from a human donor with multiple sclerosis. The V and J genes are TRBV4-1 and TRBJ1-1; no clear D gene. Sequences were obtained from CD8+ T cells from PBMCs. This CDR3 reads CASSQEKEGMNTEAFF. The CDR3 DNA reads TGCGCCAGCAGCCAAGAGAAAGAGGGAATGAACACTGAAGCTTTCTTT.